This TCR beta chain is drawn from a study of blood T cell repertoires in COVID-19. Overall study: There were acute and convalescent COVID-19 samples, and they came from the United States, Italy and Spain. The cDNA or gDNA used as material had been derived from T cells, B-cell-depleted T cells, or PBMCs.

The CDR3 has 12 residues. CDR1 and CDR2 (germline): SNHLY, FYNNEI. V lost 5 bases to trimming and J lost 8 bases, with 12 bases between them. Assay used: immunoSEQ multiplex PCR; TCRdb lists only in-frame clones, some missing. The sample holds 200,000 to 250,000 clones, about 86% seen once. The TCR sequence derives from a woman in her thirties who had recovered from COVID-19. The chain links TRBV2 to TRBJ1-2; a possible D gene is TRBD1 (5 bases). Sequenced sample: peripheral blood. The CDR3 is CASSMAGNGYTF. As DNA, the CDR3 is TGTGCCAGCAGTATGGCAGGGAACGGCTACACCTTC.